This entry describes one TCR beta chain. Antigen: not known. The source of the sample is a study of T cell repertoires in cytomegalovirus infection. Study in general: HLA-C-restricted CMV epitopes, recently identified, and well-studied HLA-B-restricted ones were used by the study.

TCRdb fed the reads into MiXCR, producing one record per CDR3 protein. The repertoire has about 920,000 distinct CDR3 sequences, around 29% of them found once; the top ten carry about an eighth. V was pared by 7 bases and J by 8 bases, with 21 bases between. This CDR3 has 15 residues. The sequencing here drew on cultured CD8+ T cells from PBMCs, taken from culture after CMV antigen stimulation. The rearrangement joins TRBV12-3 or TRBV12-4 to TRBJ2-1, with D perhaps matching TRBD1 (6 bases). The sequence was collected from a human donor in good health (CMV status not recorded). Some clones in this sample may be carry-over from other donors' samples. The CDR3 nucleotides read TGTGCCAGCACCTCTAGGGGACACCCAGGGGATGAGCAGTTCTTC. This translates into CASTSRGHPGDEQFF.